This T cell receptor (beta chain) was sequenced in a study of OX40 agonist ivuxolimab in advanced cancers. Looking at the study overall: It was permissible to have had prior anti-PD-1, anti-PD-L1 or anti-CTLA-4 therapy, and about 40% had some. Study results and caveats: Some patients without response likewise showed low normalized clonal expansion. Dose levels from 0.1 to 3.0 mg/kg saw CD4+ and CD8+ blood T cells expand clonally by week 6.

Worth noting for this clone: The antigen remains unidentified.

Sequenced by immunoSEQ multiplex PCR; TCRdb stores in-frame clones only, minus some. The table has tens of thousands of clones, 88% seen once. The V gene's germline CDR1 is SGHAT and CDR2 FQNNGV. The CDR3 length is 19 residues. V lost 0 bases to trimming and J lost 6 bases; unmatched junction nucleotides: 18. Researchers took blood at baseline, on cycle 4 day 1, and on cycle 7 day 1. The input for sequencing was CD4+ or CD8+ T cells sorted from blood, taken in a trial of the OX40 agonist ivuxolimab. The chain combines TRBV11-2 with TRBJ2-7, with 9 bases matching TRBD2. This TCR derives from an adult with an advanced solid tumor such as melanoma, head and neck, liver or kidney cancer. The CDR3 sequence: CASSLEGLAGPPVLSEQYF. DNA of the CDR3: TGTGCCAGCAGCTTAGAGGGCCTAGCGGGGCCCCCTGTCTTAAGCGAGCAGTACTTC. The full variable domain, with the rest looked up from reference TRBV11-2 and TRBJ2-7, is EAGVAQSPRYKIIEKRQSVAFWCNPISGHATLYWYQQILGQGPKLLIQFQNNGVVDDSQLPKDRFSAERLKGVDSTLKIQPAKLEDSAVYLCASSLEGLAGPPVLSEQYFGPGTRLTVT.